A single sample gave rise to the 21 T cell receptor beta chains below, sequenced in a study of blood T cells in healthy people across ages. Sample-barcoded 5' priming and a J-beta primer mix drove a second PCR of 7 to 11 cycles. MiXCR, run by TCRdb on the 5' RACE reads, gives a single entry per CDR3 protein. The sample lists more than 750,000 distinct CDR3 sequences, almost 30% occurring once. The data also belong to a second study, concerning T cells of mothers and their children.

The sample comprised blood. Every receptor here comes from a woman aged 35 to 49 in good health.

The CDR3 loop reads CASSYIQGNTEAFF. In DNA form, the CDR3 reads TGTGCCAGCAGTTATATTCAGGGGAACACTGAAGCTTTCTTT. The chain combines TRBV12-3 or TRBV12-4 with TRBJ1-1; D is possibly TRBD1 (5 bases). Deletions cut 4 bases from V and 1 base from J, with 10 bases between. This CDR3 comprises 14 residues.

The chain joins TRBV2 to TRBJ2-6; TRBD1 matches at 7 bases. In germline, CDR1 is SNHLY, CDR2 FYNNEI. V trimming: 7 bases; J trimming: 6 bases; junction bases outside the gene matches: 12. This CDR3 has 16 residues. The CDR3 sequence: CASTQGQVLEANVLTF. CDR3 nucleotides: TGTGCCAGCACCCAAGGACAGGTTTTAGAGGCCAACGTCCTGACTTTC.

In its sample, this clonotype was seen many times. This rearrangement joins TRBV12-3 or TRBV12-4 to TRBJ1-2, with D unclear. This CDR3 has 13 residues. Trimming took off 5 bases at V and 2 bases at J, with 9 bases between the two ends. The DNA for the CDR3 is TGTGCCAGCAGTCCCGCCACCAACTATGGCTACACCTTC. It codes for CASSPATNYGYTF.

This clonotype has more than one count but fewer than ten. The chain is built from TRBV21-1 and TRBJ1-2. TRBV21-1 is reported as a pseudogene. There are 16 residues in the CDR3. CDR3 residues: CASSFQVPSEGYGYTF. CDR3 nucleotides: TGTGCCAGCAGCTTTCAGGTACCTAGTGAGGGCTATGGCTACACCTTC.

This clonotype was detected many times. The chain couples TRBV29-1 to TRBJ2-7; tentative D call: TRBD2 (6 bases). Deletions cut 4 bases from V and 7 bases from J, with 20 bases between. CDR1 and CDR2 from the germline V gene are SQVTM and ANQGSEA. CDR3 length: 14 residues. The CDR3 sequence: CSVGTGTYRGEQYF. CDR3 DNA sequence: TGCAGCGTTGGAACCGGGACTTACAGAGGGGAGCAGTACTTC.

This clonotype was counted ten times or more. This could be a read error, since a much larger clone is one nucleotide away. This chain links TRBV29-1 with TRBJ2-1, with 7 bases that match TRBD2. The germline V gene has CDR1 SQVTM and CDR2 ANQGSEA. The CDR3 sequence is 12 residues long. The CDR3 here is CSGPGGNNGQFF. The CDR3 nucleotides read TGCAGCGGCCCGGGGGGAAACAATGGGCAGTTCTTC.

The chain joins TRBV11-1 to TRBJ2-2; weak D call: TRBD1 (5 bases). CDR1 SGHAT and CDR2 FQDESV come from the germline V gene (reference sequence). The CDR3 sequence is 14 residues long. The V end lost 0 bases, the J end lost 6 bases, and 8 bases lay between the germline ends. The CDR3 DNA reads TGTGCCAGCAGCTTAGCACAGGAGTCCGGGGAGCTGTTTTTT. This codes for CASSLAQESGELFF.

The genes are TRBV5-1 and TRBJ2-2; D possibly uses TRBD1 or TRBD2 (6 bases each). V was cut by 7 bases and J by 7 bases, with 20 bases left in between. The CDR3 has 15 amino acids. In germline, CDR1 is SGHRS, CDR2 YFSETQ. CDR3 DNA sequence: TGCGCCAGCGGCGTTGTGACCGGGGGCGGCGGGGAGCTGTTTTTT. This encodes CASGVVTGGGGELFF.

Ten or more counts support this clonotype. This rearrangement joins TRBV19 to TRBJ1-2; 7 bases line up with TRBD1. After removal of 8 bases from V and 0 bases from J, the junction contained 9 bases not matched to a gene. Per the germline V gene, CDR1 is LNHDA and CDR2 is SQIVND (reference sequence). This CDR3 has 15 amino acids. The CDR3 protein is CASVHGTGANYGYTF. The CDR3 DNA follows: TGTGCCAGTGTCCACGGAACAGGGGCTAACTATGGCTACACCTTC.

The V and J genes are TRBV30 and TRBJ1-1; D is unclear. Germline-derived CDR1 and CDR2 are GTSNPN and SVGIG (reference sequence). CDR3 length equals 18 residues. The V end lost 4 bases, the J end lost 1 base, and 25 bases lay between the germline ends. CDR3: CAWTPAIHLGPTNTEAFF. The DNA for the CDR3 is TGTGCCTGGACCCCAGCTATCCATCTGGGTCCAACGAACACTGAAGCTTTCTTT.

Many counts were recorded for this clonotype. This chain uses TRBV4-2 with TRBJ2-7; possibly TRBD2 for D (6 bases). Germline CDR1 reads LGHNA; CDR2 reads YNFKEQ. V was shortened by 0 bases and J by 4 bases, with 13 bases between the two germline ends. The CDR3 length is 15 residues. The CDR3 nucleotides read TGTGCCAGCAGCCAAGATCAGCGGGCCACGTACGAGCAGTACTTC. Translation gives CASSQDQRATYEQYF.

The V call is TRBV9, the J call TRBJ2-3; D remains ambiguous. The CDR3 sequence is 14 residues long. Germline V lookup: CDR1 SGDLS, CDR2 YYNGEE. V lost 7 bases and J 0 bases, leaving 12 bases between the germline ends. CDR3 bases: TGTGCCAGCGGCGAACGACCAAGCACAGATACGCAGTATTTT. Protein product: CASGERPSTDTQYF.

The chain combines TRBV10-3 with TRBJ2-7; D gene ambiguous. The CDR3 has 16 residues. Germline loops: CDR1 ENHRY, CDR2 SYGVKD. V gave up 4 bases and J gave up 7 bases, with 23 bases separating them. The CDR3 DNA reads TGTGCCATCAGTGCGCGCCAGGCCGGCGACTCCAATGAGCAGTACTTC. Translation gives CAISARQAGDSNEQYF.

This clonotype was recorded many times. The chain couples TRBV6-1 to TRBJ2-6, with 8 bases aligning to TRBD1. The CDR3 runs 17 residues. Looked up from germline, CDR1 is MNHNS and CDR2 is SASEGT. V lost 3 bases to trimming and J lost 0 bases; unmatched junction nucleotides: 4. In nucleotides, the CDR3 is TGTGCCAGCAGTGACCGACAGGGGTACTCTGGGGCCAACGTCCTGACTTTC. Its translation: CASSDRQGYSGANVLTF.

Notes on this clonotype: One end of the junction varies from germline; a read error may be responsible. The chain recombines TRBV4-1 with TRBJ1-6, with D possibly TRBD1 on 6 matching bases. CDR3 length: 18 residues. Germline CDR1 is MGHRA and CDR2 is YSYEKL. CDR3 sequence: CASSQVIGGLLYYSPLHF. The CDR3 DNA reads as TGCGCCAGCAGCCAAGTAATTGGGGGGCTGCTCTATTATTCACCCCTCCACTTT.

The chain has TRBV7-3 and TRBJ2-5; 9 nucleotides agree with TRBD2. The trim removed 5 bases at V and 5 bases at J, leaving 6 bases unmatched. Germline V gives CDR1 SGHTA, CDR2 FQGTGA. The CDR3 runs 14 residues. CDR3 sequence (DNA): TGTGCCAGCAGCCCTTCTAGCGGGGCCGAGACCCAGTACTTC. This codes for CASSPSSGAETQYF. Filled out from reference TRBV7-3 and TRBJ2-5, the complete variable domain reads GAGVSQTPSNKVTEKGKYVELRCDPISGHTALYWYRQSLGQGPEFLIYFQGTGAADDSGLPNDRFFAVRPEGSVSTLKIQRTERGDSAVYLCASSPSSGAETQYFGPGTRLLVL.

Many counts were recorded for this clonotype. The chain couples TRBV7-2 to TRBJ2-7, with 9 nucleotides matching TRBD1. The length of the CDR3 is 15 residues. V trimming: 4 bases; J trimming: 7 bases; junction bases outside the gene matches: 11. The germline CDR1 and CDR2 sequences are SGHTA and FQGNSA. The CDR3: CASSSRTGAFREQYF. The CDR3 DNA reads TGTGCCAGCAGCTCTAGGACAGGGGCCTTTAGGGAGCAGTACTTC.

On this clonotype: With a much larger clone just one base away, this may be a read error. This rearrangement joins TRBV20-1 to TRBJ2-4; tentatively, D is TRBD1 (6 bases). The DNA matches TRBJ2-7 better at its end, which makes the J call doubtful. The CDR3 runs 14 residues. CDR1 is DFQATT, CDR2 SNEGSKA, per germline (reference sequence). The CDR3 DNA is TGCAGTGCCGTCGACAGGCTTCAACCCTACGAGCAGTACTTC. Residues: CSAVDRLQPYEQYF.

The chain couples TRBV18 to TRBJ1-6; TRBD1 matches 7 bases. The trim removed 4 bases at V and 10 bases at J, leaving 4 bases unmatched. CDR1 is KGHSH, CDR2 LQKENI, per germline. This CDR3 has 13 residues. The CDR3 sequence is CASSQGAESPLHF. The CDR3 nucleotides are TGTGCCAGCTCACAGGGGGCGGAATCACCCCTCCACTTT.

CDR3 in DNA: TGTGCCAGCAGCGTAAGCCCCAGGGACGCTAATTCACCCCTCCACTTT. It codes for CASSVSPRDANSPLHF. The chain links TRBV9 to TRBJ1-6, with a weak D call TRBD1 (5 bases). Trimming shortened V by 1 base and J by 6 bases, and 14 bases separated the two germline ends. CDR3 length: 16 residues. The V gene's germline CDR1 is SGDLS and CDR2 YYNGEE. The variable domain in full, completed from reference TRBV9 and TRBJ1-6, reads DSGVTQTPKHLITATGQRVTLRCSPRSGDLSVYWYQQSLDQGLQFLIQYYNGEERAKGNILERFSAQQFPDLHSELNLSSLELGDSALYFCASSVSPRDANSPLHFGNGTRLTVT.

The chain combines TRBV20-1 with TRBJ2-1; 8 nucleotides match TRBD1. Unmatched junction bases numbered 4, after V lost 4 bases and J lost 5 bases. CDR1 and CDR2 from the germline V gene are DFQATT and SNEGSKA (reference sequence). The CDR3 consists of 13 residues. The CDR3 protein is CSATRDRNNEQFF. The CDR3, as DNA: TGCAGTGCTACCCGGGACAGGAACAATGAGCAGTTCTTC.